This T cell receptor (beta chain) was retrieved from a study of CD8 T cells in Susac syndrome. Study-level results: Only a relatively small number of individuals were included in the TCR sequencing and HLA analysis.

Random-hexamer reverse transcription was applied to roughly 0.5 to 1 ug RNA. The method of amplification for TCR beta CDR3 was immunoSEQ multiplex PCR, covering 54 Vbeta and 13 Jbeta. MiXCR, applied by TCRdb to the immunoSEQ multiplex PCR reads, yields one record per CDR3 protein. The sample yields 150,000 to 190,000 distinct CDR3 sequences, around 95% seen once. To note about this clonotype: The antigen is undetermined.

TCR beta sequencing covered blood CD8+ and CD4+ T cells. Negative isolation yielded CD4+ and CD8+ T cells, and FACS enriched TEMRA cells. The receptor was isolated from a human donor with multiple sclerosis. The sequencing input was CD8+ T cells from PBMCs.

This CDR3 reads CASSWTGRETQYF. Written as DNA, the CDR3 is TGTGCCAGCAGCTGGACAGGGCGAGAGACCCAGTACTTC. This chain links TRBV13 with TRBJ2-5; 8 bases align to TRBD1. After removal of 4 bases from V and 4 bases from J, the junction contained 2 bases not matched to a gene. CDR1 is PRHDT and CDR2 is FYEKMQ in the germline V gene (reference sequence). The CDR3 sequence is 13 residues long.